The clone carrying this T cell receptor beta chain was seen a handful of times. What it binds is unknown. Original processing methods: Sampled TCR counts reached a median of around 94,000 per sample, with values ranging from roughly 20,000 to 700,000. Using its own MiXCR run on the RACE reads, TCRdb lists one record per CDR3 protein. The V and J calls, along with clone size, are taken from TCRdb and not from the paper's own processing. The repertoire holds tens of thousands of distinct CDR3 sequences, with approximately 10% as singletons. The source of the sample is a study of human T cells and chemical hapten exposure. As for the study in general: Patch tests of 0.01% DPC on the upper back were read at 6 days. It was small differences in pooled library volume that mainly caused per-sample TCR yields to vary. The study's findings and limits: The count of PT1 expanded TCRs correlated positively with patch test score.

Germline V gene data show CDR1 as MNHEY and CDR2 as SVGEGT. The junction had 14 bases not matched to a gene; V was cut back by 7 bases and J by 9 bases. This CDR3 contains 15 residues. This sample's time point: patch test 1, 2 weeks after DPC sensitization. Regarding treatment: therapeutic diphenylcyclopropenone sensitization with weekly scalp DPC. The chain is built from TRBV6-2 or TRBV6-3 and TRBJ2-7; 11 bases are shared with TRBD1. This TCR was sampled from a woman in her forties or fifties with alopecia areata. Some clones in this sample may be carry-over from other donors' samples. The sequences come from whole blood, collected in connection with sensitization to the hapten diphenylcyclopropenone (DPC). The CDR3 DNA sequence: TGTGCCAGCAACCCCTCCGGGACAGGGGGGCTTGGGCAGTACTTC. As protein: CASNPSGTGGLGQYF.